The TCR beta chain described here comes from a study of PD-L1 blockade in urothelial cancer. Study details: In the patient group, most of the 29 were males with bladder-origin urothelial cancer.

Each PCR contained spiked-in synthetic TCR analog templates. Sequencing was performed with immunoSEQ multiplex PCR; in TCRdb, only in-frame clones are kept and a portion is missing. Here the sample spans roughly 120,000 clones, around 88% being singletons. Time point specified: peripheral blood 6 weeks after treatment start. Patients' cancers were locally advanced or metastatic urothelial carcinomas. The junction had 0 bases not matched to a gene; V was cut back by 0 bases and J by 2 bases. This CDR3 contains 16 residues. The germline CDR1 and CDR2 sequences are SGDLS and YYNGEE. The source was PBMCs, collected around atezolizumab (anti-PD-L1) treatment. The rearrangement links TRBV9 to TRBJ2-5; TRBD2 agrees at 14 bases. The TCR originated in a man aged 55 to 70 with urothelial cancer. Here the CDR3 reads CASSVGTSGGQETQYF. The CDR3 bases are TGTGCCAGCAGCGTAGGGACTAGCGGGGGGCAAGAGACCCAGTACTTC.